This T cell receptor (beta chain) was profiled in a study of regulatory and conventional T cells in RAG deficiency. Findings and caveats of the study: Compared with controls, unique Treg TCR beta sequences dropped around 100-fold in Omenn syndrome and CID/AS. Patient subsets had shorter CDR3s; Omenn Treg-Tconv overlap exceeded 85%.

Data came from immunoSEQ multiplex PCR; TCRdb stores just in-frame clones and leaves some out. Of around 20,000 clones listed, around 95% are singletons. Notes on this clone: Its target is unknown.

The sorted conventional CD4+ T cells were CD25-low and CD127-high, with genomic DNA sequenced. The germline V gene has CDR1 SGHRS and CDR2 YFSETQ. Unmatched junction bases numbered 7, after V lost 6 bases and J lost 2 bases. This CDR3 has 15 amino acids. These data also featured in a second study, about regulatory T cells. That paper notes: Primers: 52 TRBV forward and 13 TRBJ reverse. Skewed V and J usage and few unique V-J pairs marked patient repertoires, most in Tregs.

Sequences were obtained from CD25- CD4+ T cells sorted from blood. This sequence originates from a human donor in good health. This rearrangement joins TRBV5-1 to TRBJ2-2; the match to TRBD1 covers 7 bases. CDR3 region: CASTRQGQNTGELFF. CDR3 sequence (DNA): TGCGCCAGCACCCGACAGGGCCAAAACACCGGGGAGCTGTTTTTT.